The entry below gives a single T cell receptor (beta chain) sequence along with its context. The sample holds other DNA sequences that translate to the same CDR3. This entry is derived from a study of blood T cell repertoires in COVID-19. For the study at large: Both acute and convalescent COVID-19 samples were obtained from the United States, Italy and Spain. T cells, B-cell-depleted T cells, or PBMCs supplied cDNA or gDNA.

The Seattle patients, enrolled during active infection, were followed longitudinally. Per the original methods: The authors estimated nucleated cell counts from reference gene primer amplification. The repertoire was sequenced with immunoSEQ multiplex PCR; TCRdb's copy has only in-frame clones and lacks some. The D gene and trimming were derived from the DNA, and the V and J assignments and clone size from that table. The sample consists of some 390,000 clones, about 87% of them appearing once. CDR1 MRHNA and CDR2 SNTAGT come from the germline V gene. The length of the CDR3 is 14 residues. Trimming cost V 5 bases and J 4 bases, with 9 bases left between them.

The source is a woman between 55 and 75 years old with COVID-19, enrolled during active disease. The sample consisted of peripheral blood. The rearrangement joins TRBV6-4 to TRBJ2-6; a weak D match, TRBD1 (6 bases). For the CDR3, the DNA is TGTGCCAGCAGTCAGGGGAGCGGGGCCAACGTCCTGACTTTC. This codes for CASSQGSGANVLTF.